This T cell receptor (beta chain) appears in the sequencing data of a study of OX40 agonist ivuxolimab in advanced cancers. As for the study in general: Three partial responders included one hepatocellular carcinoma patient and two cutaneous melanoma patients. Study-wide points: Researchers report that CD8+ T cells had, on average, more expanded clones than CD4+. By week 6 at 0.1 to 3.0 mg/kg, blood CD4+ and CD8+ T cells had expanded clonally.

On this clone: The target antigen is unknown.

The method was immunoSEQ multiplex PCR; TCRdb's version includes in-frame clones alone and lacks a portion of them. The sample has 60,000 to 75,000 clones; about 85% are singletons. This CDR3 comprises 15 residues. Unmatched junction bases numbered 6, after V lost 4 bases and J lost 5 bases. CDR1 and CDR2 (germline): SGHTA, FQGNSA. The TCR was taken from an adult with an advanced solid tumor such as melanoma, head and neck, liver or kidney cancer. This chain links TRBV7-2 with TRBJ2-5, with 11 bases aligning to TRBD2. This specimen was CD4+ or CD8+ T cells sorted from blood, taken in a trial of the OX40 agonist ivuxolimab. Here the CDR3 reads CASSYSGGAWETQYF. The CDR3 nucleotides read TGTGCCAGCAGCTATAGCGGGGGGGCTTGGGAGACCCAGTACTTC.